This TCR beta chain emerged from a study of blood T cell repertoires in COVID-19. Original methodology: Nucleated cell number was recorded as an estimate derived from reference gene primer amplification. Method: immunoSEQ multiplex PCR; TCRdb's copy keeps in-frame clones and lacks some. Clonal size and the V and J genes are those of that table, whereas D and trimming came from the DNA. This table holds more than 300,000 clones, about 90% found once. Germline V gives CDR1 MNHEY, CDR2 SVGAGI. The V segment lost 6 bases and the J segment 0 bases; nucleotides outside the gene matches: 3. The CDR3 runs 14 residues.

Sample: PBMCs or T cells enriched from blood (not recorded which). This receptor was taken from a man aged 35-49 years in a cohort exposed to, infected with or recovered from COVID-19 (not recorded which). J is TRBJ1-2 and V is TRBV6-5; 8 nucleotides match TRBD1. For the CDR3, the DNA is TGTGCCAGCAGACGACAGGGGTCTAACTATGGCTACACCTTC. It specifies CASRRQGSNYGYTF.